This T cell receptor (beta chain) is drawn from a study of T-cell reconstitution after alpha-beta-depleted transplantation in children. Whole-study findings and limits: TCRbeta diversity was high at day 60 in some patients (a result of surviving recipient T cells and thymic progenitors). It was newly produced T cells that mostly accounted for T-cell counts and diversity one year after transplant. Several hundred expanded graft clones reportedly were the source of alpha-beta T cells about two months after transplant.

Unique molecular identifiers were incorporated during preparation of the TCRbeta library. Via MiXCR, TCRdb re-called the PCR reads, giving one row per CDR3 protein. This table has roughly 200,000 distinct CDR3 sequences, under 8.5% appearing once. This clonotype was observed a handful of times. What it recognizes is unknown. CDR3 length: 12 amino acids. The germline CDR1 and CDR2 sequences are MNHEY and SMNVEV (reference sequence). Trimming removed 8 bases from V and 6 bases from J, with 11 bases in between. The chain links TRBV27 to TRBJ1-5; D gene unclear. This receptor was obtained from a boy aged 2 to 10 with acute lymphoblastic leukemia, due to receive a stem cell transplant. The sequences come from PBMCs, collected before TCRalphabeta/CD19-depleted stem cell transplant. The CDR3 here is CASGRLGQPQHF. For the CDR3, the DNA is TGTGCCAGCGGCCGGTTGGGTCAGCCCCAGCATTTT.